Presented here are 8 T cell receptor beta chains from one specimen sequenced in a study of cytomegalovirus exposure and HLA in healthy donors. Use of 60 Vbeta and 13 Jbeta primers characterized the PCR. This table comes from immunoSEQ multiplex PCR, and its TCRdb copy is limited to in-frame clones, with some not included. Counted here are tens of thousands of clones, roughly four fifths occurring once; the ten biggest clones make up approximately 5.7%. The sequenced material came from PBMCs. The origin of the receptors is a woman aged 45-65 years in good health and CMV-seropositive.

For this clone: In the same sample, other DNA sequences code for this CDR3. V usage is TRBV15 and J usage is TRBJ1-5, with D perhaps matching TRBD1 (6 bases). Trimming cost V 3 bases and J 7 bases, with 16 bases left between them. The germline gives CDR1 LNHNV, CDR2 YYDKDF (reference sequence). The CDR3 contains 15 residues. The CDR3, as DNA: TGTGCCACCAGCAGTTCGGGGGGCGTGGGCCAGCCCCAGCATTTT. As protein: CATSSSGGVGQPQHF.

V and J are TRBV4-1 and TRBJ2-1; tentatively, D is TRBD1 (6 bases). The CDR3 is 16 amino acids. Trimming took off 2 bases at V and 0 bases at J, with 11 bases between the two ends. Germline loops: CDR1 MGHRA, CDR2 YSYEKL. CDR3 sequence (DNA): TGCGCCAGCAGCCAACCACAGGGTAACTCCTACAATGAGCAGTTCTTC. This translates into CASSQPQGNSYNEQFF.

The J gene is TRBJ2-7, the V gene TRBV28; a possible D gene is TRBD2 (6 bases). CDR1 MDHEN and CDR2 SYDVKM come from the germline V gene. The CDR3 contains 15 residues. V lost 3 bases and J lost 2, with 14 bases in between. The CDR3 region has the DNA TGTGCCAGCAGTTTGGGGTTGCCGGGAGCCTACGAGCAGTACTTC. Its protein product is CASSLGLPGAYEQYF.

The gene calls are TRBV27 and TRBJ2-7, with 9 bases that match TRBD1. CDR3 size: 14 residues. Germline loops: CDR1 MNHEY, CDR2 SMNVEV (reference sequence). V lost 6 bases, J lost 3 bases, and 6 bases stayed unmatched. In nucleotides, the CDR3 is TGTGCCAGCAGCCCCGGACAGGGGCTCTACGAGCAGTACTTC. Its protein is CASSPGQGLYEQYF.

This clone has just a few counts. This sequence joins TRBV6-5 and TRBJ2-4; D might be TRBD1 (6 bases). Germline V gene sequence: CDR1 MNHEY, CDR2 SVGAGI. Trimming shortened V by 8 bases and J by 11 bases, and 19 bases separated the two germline ends. This CDR3 contains 13 residues. The CDR3 here is CASLGAADRVQYF. DNA of the CDR3: TGTGCCAGCCTCGGGGCCGCGGACAGAGTTCAGTACTTC.

V gene TRBV18 combines with J gene TRBJ2-5; D is possibly TRBD2 (5 bases). The CDR3 sequence is 14 residues long. Trimming cost V 3 bases and J 3 bases, with 11 bases left between them. Germline V gives CDR1 KGHSH, CDR2 LQKENI. CDR3 loop: CASSPTRGKETQYF. The CDR3 DNA is TGTGCCAGCTCACCGACCCGAGGGAAAGAGACCCAGTACTTC.

J is TRBJ2-1 and V is TRBV7-9; 12 bases match TRBD2. The J segment lost 10 bases and the V segment lost 6 bases, leaving 7 bases of the junction unmatched. Germline CDR1 SEHNR, CDR2 FQNEAQ (reference sequence). The CDR3 spans 14 residues. CDR3 protein: CASRELAGGYEQFF. The DNA of the CDR3 is TGTGCCAGCAGGGAACTAGCGGGAGGTTACGAGCAGTTCTTC.

This chain uses TRBV5-1 with TRBJ1-2, with D uncertain. Trimming took 2 bases from V and 2 from J, leaving 13 bases between them. Per the germline V gene, CDR1 is SGHRS and CDR2 is YFSETQ. The length of the CDR3 is 15 residues. The CDR3 DNA follows: TGCGCCAGCAGCTTCGTAGGTGTGCGGAACTATGGCTACACCTTC. It codes for CASSFVGVRNYGYTF.